This T cell receptor (beta chain) was identified during a study of cytotoxic CD8 clonotypes in ibrutinib-treated CLL. The overall study: Outcomes included around 25 partial and 2 complete responses; after median about 68 months, 14 stayed remitted and some twelve progressed. Study-wide findings and caveats: Clonality at baseline surpassed age-matched healthy donors and tracked circulating CD8+ T-cell counts.

Remarks on this clone: Its cognate antigen is unknown.

Profiling relied on immunoSEQ multiplex PCR, and the TCRdb table lists in-frame clones only, not all of them. The table has 100,000 to 150,000 clones, 75% to 90% seen once; the top ten hold over 2%. The source is a human donor with chronic lymphocytic leukemia. The material was PBMCs, obtained after 24 months of ibrutinib treatment.

Written as DNA, the CDR3 is TGTGCCAGCAGCGTAGAAACCGGGAGTAGCATTCAGTACTTC. Translating it yields CASSVETGSSIQYF. This sequence joins TRBV9 and TRBJ2-4, with a possible D match to TRBD2 (6 bases). Germline CDR1 is SGDLS and CDR2 is YYNGEE. CDR3 length: 14 amino acids. V lost 0 bases and J lost 9, with 13 bases in between. The full variable domain, in which reference TRBV9 and TRBJ2-4 provide the parts outside the CDR3, is DSGVTQTPKHLITATGQRVTLRCSPRSGDLSVYWYQQSLDQGLQFLIQYYNGEERAKGNILERFSAQQFPDLHSELNLSSLELGDSALYFCASSVETGSSIQYFGAGTRLSVL.